The source of this TCR beta chain is a study of T-cell memory formation after mild COVID-19. The CDR3 totals 15 residues. V lost 0 bases and J 7 bases, leaving 11 bases between the germline ends. CDR1 and CDR2 (germline): SGHRS, YFSETQ. Findings of the study overall: CD4+ contracting clones were found mainly in CM and EM, and CD8+ ones in EMRA.

TCRdb itself ran the 5' RACE reads through MiXCR, one entry per CDR3 protein. The table lists 120,000 to 150,000 distinct CDR3 sequences, over 6% of them singletons. With respect to this clonotype: Its antigen is not identified.

The specimen sequenced was PBMCs or a T cell subset sorted from them (not recorded which). The TCR comes from an adult woman who had mild COVID-19 (a few samples of this study predate the infection). Cell type and time point are not known. The gene calls are TRBV5-1 and TRBJ1-6; a weak D match, TRBD1 (6 bases). CDR3 sequence reads: CASSLDTGSNSPLHF. For the CDR3, the DNA is TGCGCCAGCAGCTTGGACACAGGGAGCAATTCACCCCTCCACTTT.